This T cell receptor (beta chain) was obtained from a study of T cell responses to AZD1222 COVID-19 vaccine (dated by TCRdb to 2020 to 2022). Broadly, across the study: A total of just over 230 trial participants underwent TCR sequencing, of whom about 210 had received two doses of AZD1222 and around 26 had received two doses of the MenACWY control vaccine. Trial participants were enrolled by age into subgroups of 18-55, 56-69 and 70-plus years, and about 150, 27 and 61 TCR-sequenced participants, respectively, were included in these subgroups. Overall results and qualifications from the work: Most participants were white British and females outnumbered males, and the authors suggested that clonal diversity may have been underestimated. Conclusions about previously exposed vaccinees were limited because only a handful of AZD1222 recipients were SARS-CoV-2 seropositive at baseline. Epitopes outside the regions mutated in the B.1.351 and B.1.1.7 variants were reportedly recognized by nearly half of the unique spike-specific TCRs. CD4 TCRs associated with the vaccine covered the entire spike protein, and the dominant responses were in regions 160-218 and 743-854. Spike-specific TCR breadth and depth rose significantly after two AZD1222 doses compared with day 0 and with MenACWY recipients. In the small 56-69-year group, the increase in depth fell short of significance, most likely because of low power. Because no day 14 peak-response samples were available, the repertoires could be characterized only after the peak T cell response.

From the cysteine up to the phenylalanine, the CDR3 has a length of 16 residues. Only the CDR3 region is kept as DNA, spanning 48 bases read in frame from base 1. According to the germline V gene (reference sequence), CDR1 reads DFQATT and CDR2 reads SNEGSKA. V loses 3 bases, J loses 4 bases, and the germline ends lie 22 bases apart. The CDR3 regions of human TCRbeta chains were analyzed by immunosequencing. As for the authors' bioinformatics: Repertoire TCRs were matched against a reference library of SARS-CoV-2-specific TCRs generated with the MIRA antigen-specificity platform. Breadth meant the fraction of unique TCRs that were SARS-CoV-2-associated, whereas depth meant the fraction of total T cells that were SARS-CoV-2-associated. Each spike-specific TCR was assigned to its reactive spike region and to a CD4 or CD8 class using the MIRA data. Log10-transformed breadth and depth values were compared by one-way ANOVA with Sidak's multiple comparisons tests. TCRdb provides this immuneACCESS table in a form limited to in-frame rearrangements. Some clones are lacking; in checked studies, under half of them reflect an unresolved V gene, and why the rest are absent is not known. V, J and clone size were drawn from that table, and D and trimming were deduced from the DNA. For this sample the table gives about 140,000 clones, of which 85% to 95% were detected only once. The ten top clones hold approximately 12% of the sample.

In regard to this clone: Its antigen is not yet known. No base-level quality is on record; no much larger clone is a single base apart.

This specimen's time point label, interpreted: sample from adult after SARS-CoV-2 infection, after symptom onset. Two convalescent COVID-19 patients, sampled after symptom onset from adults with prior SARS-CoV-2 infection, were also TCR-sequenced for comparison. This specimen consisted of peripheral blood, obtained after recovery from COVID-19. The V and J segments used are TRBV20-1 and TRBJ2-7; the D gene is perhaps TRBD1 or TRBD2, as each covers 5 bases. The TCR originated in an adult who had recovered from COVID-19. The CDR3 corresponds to CSASGGPGPSDYEQYF. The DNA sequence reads TGCAGTGCTAGTGGAGGACCGGGACCTTCAGATTACGAGCAGTACTTC.